This T cell receptor beta chain is drawn from a study of blood T cells in healthy people across ages. Study-level results: While age rose, TCR beta diversity per million T cells dropped in a roughly linear way.

The sample holds many counts of this clonotype. Its cognate antigen is unknown. Primers used in a second PCR of about 7 to 12 cycles were a sample-barcoded 5' primer and a J-beta primer mix. TCRdb independently ran MiXCR on the 5' RACE reads; one entry per CDR3 protein. The table has 650,000 to 1,000,000 distinct CDR3 sequences, 35% to 40% seen once. The CDR3 consists of 15 residues. The V end lost 6 bases, the J end lost 0 bases, and 14 bases lay between the germline ends. This clonotype originated in a man in his late teens or twenties in good health. V is TRBV12-3 or TRBV12-4 and J is TRBJ1-2, with D perhaps TRBD1 (6 bases). The source material was blood. The CDR3 DNA is TGTGCCAGCAGCCCCGGGGGGCTAGCTAACTATGGCTACACCTTC. Its translation is CASSPGGLANYGYTF.